This T cell receptor (beta chain) was obtained from a study of T cells expressing NK-cell markers (dated by TCRdb to the early 2020s). In the study overall: Under ten donors provided sorted CD3+CD56+NKG2C+, CD3+CD56+NKG2C- and CD3+CD56-NKG2C+ T-cell subsets, whose TCR beta-chain repertoires were profiled. Randomly selected healthy volunteers, three men and five women, were used as the eight sequenced donors. Libraries were sequenced as 2 x 150 bp reads on Illumina HiSeq 2000/2500, MiSeq or NextSeq. Among the eight sequenced donors, only one was HCMV-seronegative, while the other seven were HCMV-seropositive. Here is what the overall study found, with its caveats: Whether the expanded NKG2C-expressing T cell clones were specific for HCMV antigens remained unclear. Those dominant clonotypes were again the most abundant among CD3+CD56-NKG2C+ cells in a handful of donors, at roughly 25-60.1%. In six donors, the dominant CD3+CD56+NKG2C+ clonotypes were among the top 10 CD8+ clonotypes and accounted for roughly 1.0-7.0% of CD8+ T cells.

HCMV serostatus was determined by detecting HCMV-specific IgG in serum with a commercial ELISA kit. Peripheral blood mononuclear cells were isolated from blood by Ficoll density gradient centrifugation. About this clonotype: What this receptor recognizes is not known.

CDR1 and CDR2 were assigned from the germline V gene (reference sequence) as LNHNV and YYDKDF. The CDR3 covers 15 residues, taking in both the cysteine and the phenylalanine. No DNA is listed. The data were produced on an Illumina HiSeq 2000. 5'RACE template switching, by which a universal primer site and unique molecular identifiers were added, was used to make TCR beta cDNA libraries. Priming for cDNA synthesis came from the TCR beta constant segment, and two successive PCR amplification steps followed. As for the authors' bioinformatics: MIGEC handled demultiplexing of the reads and grouping by UMI, while MiTCR was used to assemble and quantify clonotypes. To exclude erroneous sequences, only TCR cDNA sequences supported by at least two reads were retained. The tcR package was used for downstream repertoire analysis, and clonotypes were matched between fractions using CDR3 nucleotide sequence together with V segment. Antigen specificity was annotated against VDJdb with VDJmatch, allowing one amino acid substitution in CDR3. TCRdb reprocessed the reads, so every CDR3 protein sequence counts as one entry and DNA is not shown. The V and J calls and clone size are TCRdb's, not the authors'. The sample's table covers just under 150,000 distinct CDR3 sequences. Jointly, the top ten make up approximately 12% of the sample.

The sample consisted of blood T cells: a sorted CD56 or NKG2C T cell subset, CD4+ or CD8+ T cells, or bulk PBMC T cells (not recorded which). The sequence was collected from a man younger than 35 in good health. Donor details come from another sample of the same person, matched by shared clones. This receptor chain uses TRBV15 and TRBJ1-4; TCRdb designates TRBD1, a call that cannot be tested without DNA. The CDR3 is CATSSGTELNEKLFF. With the rest looked up from the reference TRBV15 and TRBJ1-4 genes rather than sequenced, the full variable domain is DAMVIQNPRYQVTQFGKPVTLSCSQTLNHNVMYWYQQKSSQAPKLLFHYYDKDFNNEADTPDNFQSRRPNTSFCFLDIRSPGLGDTAMYLCATSSGTELNEKLFFGSGTQLSVL.